A single TCR beta chain is shown here with its context. Its antigen is not known. V dropped 0 bases and J dropped 10 bases, with 11 bases sitting between them. The CDR3 consists of 13 residues. The V gene's germline CDR1 is LNHDA and CDR2 SQIVND (reference sequence). This entry is derived from a study of shared clonotypes between healthy human individuals. Study context: The study enrolled two women and three men aged 18 to 49. Study-wide results and limits: Sampling used blood alone; tissue repertoires probably differ. The study found 4.5% to 5% of naive CD4 clonotypes shared across four donors. Compared with clonotypes that all four donors shared, non-shared clonotypes had lower generation probabilities.

Profiled with immunoSEQ multiplex PCR; TCRdb holds only in-frame clones, not every one. The data show a few hundred thousand clones, with 90% to 98% seen just once and about 0.32% held by the top ten. The sequence came from a young man in good health. The chain is built from TRBV19 and TRBJ2-3; D call uncertain. The sample taken for sequencing was memory CD8+ T cells sorted from blood. As for subset: CD45RO+ cells pooled with CCR7-negative TemRA cells. The CDR3 reads CASSIDLASPQYF. The CDR3 coding sequence is TGTGCCAGTAGTATAGATCTCGCGAGTCCGCAGTATTTT.